The 5 T cell receptor beta chains reported below all come from one sample, sequenced in a study of cytomegalovirus exposure and HLA in healthy donors. It was with 60 Vbeta and 13 Jbeta primers that the PCR ran. Repertoires were generated with immunoSEQ multiplex PCR, while TCRdb's copy carries only in-frame clones and drops some. The table records around 200,000 clones, approximately 86% of them present only once. The source material was PBMCs. All receptors derive from a woman in her 30s in good health and CMV-seronegative.

The chain uses TRBV27 and TRBJ2-1; 8 nucleotides line up with TRBD2. The V gene end was trimmed by 5 bases and the J gene end by 8 bases; junction bases not matched to a gene: 11. CDR1 MNHEY and CDR2 SMNVEV come from the germline V gene (reference sequence). The CDR3 extends over 15 amino acids. DNA for the CDR3: TGTGCCAGCAGTCCCAGCGGGAGTCTCTTGGATGAGCAGTTCTTC. Amino acid sequence: CASSPSGSLLDEQFF.

The chain uses TRBV11-1 and TRBJ2-7; D ambiguous. This CDR3 contains 12 residues. V gave up 4 bases and J gave up 3 bases, with 7 bases separating them. Germline CDR1 reads SGHAT; CDR2 reads FQDESV (reference sequence). The CDR3 DNA reads TGTGCCAGCAGCTATAGCCGCTACGAGCAGTACTTC. This gives the protein CASSYSRYEQYF.

The rearrangement uses TRBV9 and TRBJ1-5; D is unresolved. V lost 3 bases and J 6 bases, leaving 7 bases between the germline ends. This CDR3 has 12 residues. Germline CDR1 is SGDLS and CDR2 is YYNGEE. CDR3 protein: CASSARGQPQHF. The CDR3 DNA sequence: TGTGCCAGCAGCGCCCGCGGTCAGCCCCAGCATTTT.

A note on this clone: The junction departs from the called germline gene at one end, perhaps through a read error. V and J are TRBV7-7 and TRBJ2-5, with 12 bases lining up with TRBD2. Germline loops: CDR1 SSHAT, CDR2 FNYEAQ (reference sequence). The CDR3 is made up of 14 amino acids. CDR3 residues: CASSLDLAGGAQYF. DNA for the CDR3: TGTGCTAGCAGCTTAGATCTAGCGGGGGGGGCCCAGTACTTC. The entire variable domain, with the rest obtained from reference TRBV7-7 and TRBJ2-5, is as follows: GAGVSQSPRYKVTKRGQDVTLRCDPISSHATLYWYQQALGQGPEFLTYFNYEAQPDKSGLPSDRFSAERPEGSISTLTIQRTEQRDSAMYRCASSLDLAGGAQYFGPGTRLLVL.

As regards this clone: The same CDR3 also results from other DNA sequences found in this sample. This rearrangement joins TRBV7-9 to TRBJ1-4; TRBD1 matches 7 bases. V trimming: 2 bases; J trimming: 0 bases; junction bases outside the gene matches: 6. Per germline, CDR1 SEHNR and CDR2 FQNEAQ (reference sequence). The CDR3 covers 17 residues. The CDR3 spells CASSLYYGTATNEKLFF. The CDR3, as DNA: TGTGCCAGCAGCTTATACTATGGGACAGCAACTAATGAAAAACTGTTTTTT.